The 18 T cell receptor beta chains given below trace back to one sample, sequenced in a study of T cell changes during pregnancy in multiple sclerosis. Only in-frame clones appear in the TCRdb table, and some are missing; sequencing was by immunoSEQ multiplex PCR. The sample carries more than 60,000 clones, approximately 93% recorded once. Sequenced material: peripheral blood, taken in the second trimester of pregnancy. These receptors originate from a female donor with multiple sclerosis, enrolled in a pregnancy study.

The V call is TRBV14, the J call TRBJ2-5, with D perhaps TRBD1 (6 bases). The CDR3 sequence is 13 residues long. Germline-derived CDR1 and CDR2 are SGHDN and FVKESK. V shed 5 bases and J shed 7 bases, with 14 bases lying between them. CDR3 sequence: CASSTFGDMTQYF. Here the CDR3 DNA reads TGTGCCAGCAGCACCTTTGGGGACATGACCCAGTACTTC.

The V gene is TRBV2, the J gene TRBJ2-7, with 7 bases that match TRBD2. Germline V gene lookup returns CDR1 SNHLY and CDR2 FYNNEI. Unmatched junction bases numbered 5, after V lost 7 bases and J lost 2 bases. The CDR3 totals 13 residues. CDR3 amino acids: CASTPSGTYEQYF. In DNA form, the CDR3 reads TGTGCCAGCACTCCTAGCGGCACCTACGAGCAGTACTTC.

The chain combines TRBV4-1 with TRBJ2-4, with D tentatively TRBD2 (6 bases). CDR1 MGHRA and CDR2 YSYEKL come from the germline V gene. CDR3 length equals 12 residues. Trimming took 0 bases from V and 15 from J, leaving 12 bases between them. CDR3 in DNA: TGCGCCAGCAGCCAAGATCCGGGAGATTTGTACTTC. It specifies CASSQDPGDLYF.

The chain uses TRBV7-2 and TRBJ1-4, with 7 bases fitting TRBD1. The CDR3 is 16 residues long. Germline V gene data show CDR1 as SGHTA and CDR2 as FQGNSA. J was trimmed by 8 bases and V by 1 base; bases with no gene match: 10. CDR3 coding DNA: TGTGCCAGCAGCTTAGTAGGGACAGAGGTGCGAGAAAAACTGTTTTTT. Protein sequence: CASSLVGTEVREKLFF.

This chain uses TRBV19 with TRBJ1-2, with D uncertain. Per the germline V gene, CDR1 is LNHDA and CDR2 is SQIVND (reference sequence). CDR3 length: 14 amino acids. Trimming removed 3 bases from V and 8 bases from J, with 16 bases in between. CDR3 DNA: TGTGCCAGTAGTATTTATTCTCGGAGAGAAGGCTACACCTTC. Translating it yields CASSIYSRREGYTF. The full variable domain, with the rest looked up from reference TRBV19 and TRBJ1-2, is DGGITQSPKYLFRKEGQNVTLSCEQNLNHDAMYWYRQDPGQGLRLIYYSQIVNDFQKGDIAEGYSVSREKKESFPLTVTSAQKNPTAFYLCASSIYSRREGYTFGSGTRLTVV.

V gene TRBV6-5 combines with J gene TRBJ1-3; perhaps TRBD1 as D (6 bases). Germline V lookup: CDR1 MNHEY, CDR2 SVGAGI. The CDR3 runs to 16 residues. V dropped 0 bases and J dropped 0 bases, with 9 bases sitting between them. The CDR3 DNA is TGTGCCAGCAGTTACTCCGGGACAAGCTCTGGAAACACCATATATTTT. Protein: CASSYSGTSSGNTIYF.

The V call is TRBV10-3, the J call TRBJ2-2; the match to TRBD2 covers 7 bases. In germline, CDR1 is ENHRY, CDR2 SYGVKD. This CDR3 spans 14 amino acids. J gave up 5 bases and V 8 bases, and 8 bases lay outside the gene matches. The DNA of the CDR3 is TGTGCCATCGGGCTAGCGGAGATAACCGGGGAGCTGTTTTTT. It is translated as CAIGLAEITGELFF.

Here the CDR3 DNA reads TGCGCCAGCAGGATGGGGGGGACTGAAGCTTTCTTT. It yields the protein CASRMGGTEAFF. The chain joins TRBV5-1 to TRBJ1-1; possibly TRBD1 for D (5 bases). The CDR3 contains 12 residues. Looked up from germline, CDR1 is SGHRS and CDR2 is YFSETQ. The V end lost 5 bases, the J end lost 5 bases, and 10 bases lay between the germline ends.

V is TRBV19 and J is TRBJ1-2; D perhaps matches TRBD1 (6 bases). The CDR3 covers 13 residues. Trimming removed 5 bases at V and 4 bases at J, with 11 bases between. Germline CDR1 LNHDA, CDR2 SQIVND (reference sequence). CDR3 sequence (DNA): TGTGCCAGTAGTCCCGGGGGGCCCTATGGCTACACCTTC. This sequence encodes CASSPGGPYGYTF.

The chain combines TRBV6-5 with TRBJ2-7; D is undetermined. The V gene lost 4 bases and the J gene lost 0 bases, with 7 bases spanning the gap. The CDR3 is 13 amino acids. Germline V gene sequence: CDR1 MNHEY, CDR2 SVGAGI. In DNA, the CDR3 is TGTGCCAGCAGTTCCCCCCGCTCCTACGAGCAGTACTTC. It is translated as CASSSPRSYEQYF.

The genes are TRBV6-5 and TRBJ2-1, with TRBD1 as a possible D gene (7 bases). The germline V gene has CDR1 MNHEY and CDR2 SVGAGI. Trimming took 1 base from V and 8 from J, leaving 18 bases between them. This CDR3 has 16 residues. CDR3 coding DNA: TGTGCCAGCAGTTACTGGGGACTTCAAGGACAGGATGAGCAGTTCTTC. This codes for CASSYWGLQGQDEQFF.

CDR3 protein: CASSNGYEQYF. In nucleotides, the CDR3 is TGCGCCAGCAGCAACGGGTACGAGCAGTACTTC. The chain combines TRBV5-1 with TRBJ2-7; D is unclear. The ends were cut back, 4 bases at V and 4 bases at J, with 6 bases in the middle. CDR3 length: 11 amino acids. The V gene's germline CDR1 is SGHRS and CDR2 YFSETQ.

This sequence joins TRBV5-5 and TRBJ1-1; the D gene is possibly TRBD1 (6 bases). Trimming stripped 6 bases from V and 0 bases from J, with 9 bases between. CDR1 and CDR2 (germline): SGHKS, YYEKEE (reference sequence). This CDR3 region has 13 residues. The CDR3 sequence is CASMGAVNTEAFF. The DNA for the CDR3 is TGTGCCAGCATGGGGGCGGTGAACACTGAAGCTTTCTTT.

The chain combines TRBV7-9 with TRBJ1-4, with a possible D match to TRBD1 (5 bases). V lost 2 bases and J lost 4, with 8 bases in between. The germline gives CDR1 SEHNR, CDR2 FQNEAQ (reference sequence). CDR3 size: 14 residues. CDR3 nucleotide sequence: TGTGCCAGCAGCTTATCAGGGTTTAATGAAAAACTGTTTTTT. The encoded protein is CASSLSGFNEKLFF. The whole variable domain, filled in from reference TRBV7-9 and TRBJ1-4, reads DTGVSQNPRHKITKRGQNVTFRCDPISEHNRLYWYRQTLGQGPEFLTYFQNEAQLEKSRLLSDRFSAERPKGSFSTLEIQRTEQGDSAMYLCASSLSGFNEKLFFGSGTQLSVL.

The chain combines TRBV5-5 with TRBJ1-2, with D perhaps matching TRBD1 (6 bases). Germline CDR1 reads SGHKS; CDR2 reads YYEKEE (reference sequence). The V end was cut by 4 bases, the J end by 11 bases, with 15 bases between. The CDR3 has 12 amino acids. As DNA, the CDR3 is TGTGCCAGCAGCCCGGACAGTCTAGGGTACACCTTC. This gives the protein CASSPDSLGYTF.

CDR3: CASSRQGMSYGYTF. For the CDR3, the DNA is TGTGCCAGCAGTAGACAGGGGATGAGCTATGGCTACACCTTC. The chain couples TRBV6-6 to TRBJ1-2, with TRBD1 matching 8 bases. CDR3 length: 14 amino acids. Germline V gives CDR1 MNHNY, CDR2 SVGAGI (reference sequence). With 5 bases clipped from V and 4 bases from J, the junction kept 6 bases outside the gene matches.

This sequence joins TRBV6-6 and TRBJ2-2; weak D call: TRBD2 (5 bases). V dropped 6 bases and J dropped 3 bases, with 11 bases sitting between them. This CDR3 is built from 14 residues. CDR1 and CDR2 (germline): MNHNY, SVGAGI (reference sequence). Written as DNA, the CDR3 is TGTGCCAGCAGGGAGGCCCGGGACACCGGGGAGCTGTTTTTT. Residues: CASREARDTGELFF.

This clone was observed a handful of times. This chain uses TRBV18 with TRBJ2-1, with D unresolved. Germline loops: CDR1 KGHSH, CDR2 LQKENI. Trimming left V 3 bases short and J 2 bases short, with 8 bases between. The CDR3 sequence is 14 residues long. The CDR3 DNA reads TGTGCCAGCTCACCGGAGAGAACCTACAATGAGCAGTTCTTC. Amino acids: CASSPERTYNEQFF. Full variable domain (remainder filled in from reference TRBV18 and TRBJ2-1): NAGVMQNPRHLVRRRGQEARLRCSPMKGHSHVYWYRQLPEEGLKFMVYLQKENIIDESGMPKERFSAEFPKEGPSILRIQQVVRGDSAAYFCASSPERTYNEQFFGPGTRLTVL.